A selection of T cell receptor beta chains follows, all from one sample in a study of OX40 agonist ivuxolimab in advanced cancers. TCRdb keeps only in-frame clones here, not all; method: immunoSEQ multiplex PCR. The sample shows 70,000 or so clones, 80% to 95% of them seen only once. Sequencing was performed on CD4+ or CD8+ T cells sorted from blood, taken in a trial of the OX40 agonist ivuxolimab. Receptors were obtained from an adult with an advanced solid tumor such as melanoma, head and neck, liver or kidney cancer. The CDR3 runs from the conserved cysteine through the conserved F or W. The D gene is left open where the match is weak. Clone size is not always given. Where it is, it says once, few, many or a class for expanded clones.

NA,TRBV21-1,TRBJ2-4,NA,CASSKVGTTEPGKNIQYF,TGTGCCAGCAGCAAAGTTGGGACGACCGAGCCTGGAAAAAACATTCAGTACTTC
once,TRBV14,TRBJ2-7,NA,CASSRDGAFYEQYF,TGTGCCAGCAGCCGGGACGGGGCCTTCTACGAGCAGTACTTC
few,TRBV19,TRBJ1-2,TRBD1,CASSAGTGDGYTF,TGTGCCAGTAGCGCCGGGACAGGGGATGGCTACACCTTC
NA,TRBV7-9,TRBJ2-1,NA,CASSYPGHNEQFF,TGTGCCAGCAGCTACCCTGGGCACAATGAGCAGTTCTTC
NA,TRBV6-5,TRBJ2-7,TRBD1,CASSSGQVWYEQYF,TGTGCCAGCAGTTCCGGACAGGTCTGGTACGAGCAGTACTTC
few,TRBV18,TRBJ2-1,TRBD2,CASSPTSGGFSYNEQFF,TGTGCCAGCTCACCAACTAGCGGGGGATTCTCCTACAATGAGCAGTTCTTC
NA,TRBV7-6,TRBJ1-4,NA,CASSLSATNEKLFF,TGTGCCAGCAGCCTAAGTGCAACTAATGAAAAACTGTTTTTT
NA,TRBV7-9,TRBJ1-2,NA,CASSLEGNGYTF,TGTGCCAGCAGCTTAGAGGGAAATGGCTACACCTTC
once,TRBV19,TRBJ2-5,NA,CASSRTKDGGQETQYF,TGTGCCAGTAGTAGAACCAAGGACGGGGGTCAAGAGACCCAGTACTTC
NA,TRBV29-1,TRBJ2-3,TRBD1,CSVQGVAASQGDTQYF,TGCAGCGTTCAGGGGGTGGCAGCCTCCCAGGGAGATACGCAGTATTTT
NA,TRBV5-1,TRBJ1-4,TRBD1,CASSSQQGARGEKLFF,TGCGCCAGCAGCTCGCAACAGGGGGCGCGCGGTGAAAAACTGTTTTTT
few,TRBV6-5,TRBJ1-4,NA,CASSYMKDPNEKLFF,TGTGCCAGCAGTTATATGAAGGACCCTAATGAAAAACTGTTTTTT
NA,TRBV19,TRBJ1-2,NA,CASTTLVTNYGYTF,TGTGCCAGTACCACGCTTGTAACTAACTATGGCTACACCTTC
NA,TRBV9,TRBJ2-7,TRBD2,CASSVEGGGSYEQYF,TGTGCCAGCAGCGTAGAAGGCGGGGGGTCGTACGAGCAGTACTTC
NA,TRBV7-6,TRBJ1-5,NA,CASSLGGGYFNQPQHF,TGTGCCAGCAGCTTAGGGGGGGGGTATTTCAATCAGCCCCAGCATTTT
NA,TRBV5-4,TRBJ1-1,NA,CASSPPWGVENTEAFF,TGTGCCAGCAGCCCTCCTTGGGGGGTGGAGAACACTGAAGCTTTCTTT
NA,TRBV29-1,TRBJ1-2,NA,CSGPGQTENYGYTF,TGCAGCGGCCCTGGGCAGACCGAAAACTATGGCTACACCTTC
NA,TRBV4-1,TRBJ2-7,NA,CASSISGGPSYEQYF,TGCGCCAGCAGTATATCGGGGGGCCCCTCCTACGAGCAGTACTTC
NA,TRBV4-3,TRBJ2-2,NA,CASSQDRYTGELFF,TGCGCCAGCAGCCAAGATCGGTACACCGGGGAGCTGTTTTTT
NA,TRBV5-6,TRBJ1-5,NA,CASSPPAGQPQHF,TGTGCCAGCAGTCCCCCGGCTGGACAGCCCCAGCATTTT
NA,TRBV12-5,TRBJ2-7,NA,CASGFHVRGGAYEQYF,TGTGCTAGTGGTTTTCACGTCCGGGGTGGGGCCTACGAGCAGTACTTC
NA,TRBV27,TRBJ2-7,NA,CASRYSYEQYF,TGTGCCAGCAGGTACAGCTACGAGCAGTACTTC
NA,TRBV25-1,TRBJ1-1,TRBD1,CASGLGGNTEAFF,TGTGCCAGCGGACTAGGGGGCAACACTGAAGCTTTCTTT
NA,TRBV25-1,TRBJ2-5,NA,CASSEGPGETQYF,TGTGCCAGCAGTGAAGGGCCGGGAGAGACCCAGTACTTC
once,TRBV10-3,TRBJ1-5,NA,CAIGGSDSNQPQHF,TGTGCCATCGGGGGCTCTGATAGCAATCAGCCCCAGCATTTT
NA,TRBV5-1,TRBJ1-1,NA,CASSPWQGEIRNTEAFF,TGCGCCAGCAGCCCCTGGCAGGGAGAAATTCGGAACACTGAAGCTTTCTTT
NA,TRBV7-9,TRBJ2-7,NA,CASSPPQHEQYF,TGTGCCAGCAGCCCACCCCAGCACGAGCAGTACTTC
NA,TRBV25-1,TRBJ2-7,NA,CASSEDSTAYEQYF,TGTGCCAGCAGTGAGGATTCGACAGCCTACGAGCAGTACTTC
NA,TRBV7-6,TRBJ2-7,TRBD1,CASSLGGTGGAIYEQYF,TGTGCCAGCAGCTTAGGCGGGACAGGGGGCGCAATATACGAGCAGTACTTC
NA,TRBV6-5,TRBJ1-1,NA,CASSSDMVNTEAFF,TGTGCCAGCAGTTCCGACATGGTGAACACTGAAGCTTTCTTT
NA,TRBV27,TRBJ2-7,TRBD2,CASSSGTSGGAYEQYF,TGTGCCAGCAGCTCCGGGACTAGCGGGGGGGCTTACGAGCAGTACTTC
NA,TRBV21-1,TRBJ2-7,NA,CASTKGPYSIYEQYF,TGTGCCAGCACCAAGGGCCCTTATTCCATCTACGAGCAGTACTTC
NA,TRBV5-6,TRBJ1-2,NA,CASSVWGAGYGYTF,TGTGCCAGCAGCGTGTGGGGGGCTGGGTACGGCTACACCTTC
NA,TRBV6-1,TRBJ1-6,TRBD1,CASSEGTGDNSPLHF,TGTGCCAGCAGTGAAGGGACAGGGGATAATTCACCCCTCCACTTT
NA,TRBV4-1,TRBJ2-3,NA,CASSQAGVAFDTQYF,TGCGCCAGCAGCCAAGCAGGGGTGGCTTTTGATACGCAGTATTTT
once,TRBV23-1,TRBJ2-4,TRBD2,CASSQSREGGTKNIQYF,TGCGCCAGCAGTCAATCTCGGGAGGGCGGCACCAAAAACATTCAGTACTTC
NA,TRBV7-6,TRBJ2-1,TRBD2,CASSLGAGGHGEQFF,TGTGCCAGCAGCTTAGGCGCGGGGGGGCATGGCGAGCAGTTCTTC
NA,TRBV7-9,TRBJ2-7,TRBD1,CASSTRTGEDEQYF,TGTGCCAGCAGCACAAGGACAGGGGAGGACGAGCAGTACTTC
NA,TRBV7-6,TRBJ2-7,TRBD2,CASSEVLAGGPAEQYF,TGTGCCAGCAGCGAGGTCCTAGCGGGGGGGCCAGCGGAGCAGTACTTC